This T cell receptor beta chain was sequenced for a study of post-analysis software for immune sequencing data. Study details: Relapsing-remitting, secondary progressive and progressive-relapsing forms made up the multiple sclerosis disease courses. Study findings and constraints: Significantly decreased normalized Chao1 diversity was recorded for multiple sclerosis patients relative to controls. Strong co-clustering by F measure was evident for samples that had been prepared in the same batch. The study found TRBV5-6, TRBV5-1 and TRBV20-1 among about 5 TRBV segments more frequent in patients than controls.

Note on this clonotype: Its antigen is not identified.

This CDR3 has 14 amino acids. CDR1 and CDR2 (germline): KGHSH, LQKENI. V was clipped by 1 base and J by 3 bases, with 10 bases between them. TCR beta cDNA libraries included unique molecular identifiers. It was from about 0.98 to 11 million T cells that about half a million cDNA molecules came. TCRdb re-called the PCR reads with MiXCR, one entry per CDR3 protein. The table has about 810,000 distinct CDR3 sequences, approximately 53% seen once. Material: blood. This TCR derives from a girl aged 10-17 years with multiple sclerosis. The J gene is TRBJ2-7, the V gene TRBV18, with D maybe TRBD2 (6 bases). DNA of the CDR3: TGTGCCAGCTCACCACAGCGGGCGGTCTACGAGCAGTACTTC. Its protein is CASSPQRAVYEQYF. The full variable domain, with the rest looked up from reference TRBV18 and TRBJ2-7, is NAGVMQNPRHLVRRRGQEARLRCSPMKGHSHVYWYRQLPEEGLKFMVYLQKENIIDESGMPKERFSAEFPKEGPSILRIQQVVRGDSAAYFCASSPQRAVYEQYFGPGTRLTVT.